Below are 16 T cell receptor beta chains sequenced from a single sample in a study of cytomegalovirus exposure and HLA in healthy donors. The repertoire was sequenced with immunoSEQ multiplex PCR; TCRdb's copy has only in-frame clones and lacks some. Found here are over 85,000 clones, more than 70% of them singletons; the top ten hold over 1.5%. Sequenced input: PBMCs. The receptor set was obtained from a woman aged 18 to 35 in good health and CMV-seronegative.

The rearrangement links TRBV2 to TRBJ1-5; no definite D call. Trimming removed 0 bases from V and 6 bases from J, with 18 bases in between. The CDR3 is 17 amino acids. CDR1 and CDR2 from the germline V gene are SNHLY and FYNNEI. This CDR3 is CASSEALRALAGQPQHF. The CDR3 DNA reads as TGTGCCAGCAGTGAAGCGCTTCGGGCCCTGGCGGGTCAGCCCCAGCATTTT.

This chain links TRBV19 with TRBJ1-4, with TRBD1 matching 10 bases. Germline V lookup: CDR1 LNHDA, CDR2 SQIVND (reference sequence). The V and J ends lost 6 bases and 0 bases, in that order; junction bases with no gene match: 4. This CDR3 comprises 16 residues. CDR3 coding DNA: TGTGCCAGTAGGGGGACAGGGGCATCAACTAATGAAAAACTGTTTTTT. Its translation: CASRGTGASTNEKLFF.

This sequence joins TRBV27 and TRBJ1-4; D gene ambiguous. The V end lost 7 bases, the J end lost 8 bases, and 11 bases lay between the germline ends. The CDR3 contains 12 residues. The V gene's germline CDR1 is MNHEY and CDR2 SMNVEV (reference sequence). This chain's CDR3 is CASTLRVEKLFF. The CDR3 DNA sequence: TGTGCCAGCACCCTACGTGTAGAAAAACTGTTTTTT. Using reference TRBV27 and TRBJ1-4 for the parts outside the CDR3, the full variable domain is EAQVTQNPRYLITVTGKKLTVTCSQNMNHEYMSWYRQDPGLGLRQIYYSMNVEVTDKGDVPEGYKVSRKEKRNFPLILESPSPNQTSLYFCASTLRVEKLFFGSGTQLSVL.

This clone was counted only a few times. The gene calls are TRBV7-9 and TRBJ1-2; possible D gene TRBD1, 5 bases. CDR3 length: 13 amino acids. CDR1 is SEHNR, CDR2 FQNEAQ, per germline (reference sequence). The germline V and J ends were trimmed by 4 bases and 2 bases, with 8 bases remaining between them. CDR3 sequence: CASSYQGNYGYTF. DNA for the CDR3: TGTGCCAGCAGCTACCAGGGAAACTATGGCTACACCTTC. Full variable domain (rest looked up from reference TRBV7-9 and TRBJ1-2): DTGVSQNPRHKITKRGQNVTFRCDPISEHNRLYWYRQTLGQGPEFLTYFQNEAQLEKSRLLSDRFSAERPKGSFSTLEIQRTEQGDSAMYLCASSYQGNYGYTFGSGTRLTVV.

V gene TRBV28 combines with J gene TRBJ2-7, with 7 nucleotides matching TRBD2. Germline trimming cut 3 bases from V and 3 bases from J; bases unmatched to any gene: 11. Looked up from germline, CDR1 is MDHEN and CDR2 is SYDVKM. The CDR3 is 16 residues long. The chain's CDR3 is CASSFQPSGNYYEQYF. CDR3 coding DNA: TGTGCCAGCAGTTTCCAACCTAGCGGAAACTACTACGAGCAGTACTTC.

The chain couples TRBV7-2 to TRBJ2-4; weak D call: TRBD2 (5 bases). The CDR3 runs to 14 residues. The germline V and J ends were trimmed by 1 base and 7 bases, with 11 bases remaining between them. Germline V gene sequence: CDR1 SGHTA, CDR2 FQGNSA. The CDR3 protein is CASSLGGSANIQYF. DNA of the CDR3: TGTGCCAGCAGCTTAGGAGGGTCGGCGAACATTCAGTACTTC.

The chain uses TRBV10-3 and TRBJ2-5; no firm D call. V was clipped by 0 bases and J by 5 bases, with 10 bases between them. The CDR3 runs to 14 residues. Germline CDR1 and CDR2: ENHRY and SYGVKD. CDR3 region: CAISESKNEETQYF. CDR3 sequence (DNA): TGTGCCATCAGTGAGTCCAAGAACGAGGAGACCCAGTACTTC.

The CDR3 is CASSTKRDRSYTF. DNA for the CDR3: TGTGCCAGCAGCACGAAACGGGACAGGAGCTACACCTTC. The chain has TRBV7-8 and TRBJ1-2; TRBD1 aligns across 8 bases. Per the germline V gene, CDR1 is SGHVS and CDR2 is FQNEAQ. V lost 5 bases to trimming and J lost 9 bases; unmatched junction nucleotides: 8. This CDR3 contains 13 residues.

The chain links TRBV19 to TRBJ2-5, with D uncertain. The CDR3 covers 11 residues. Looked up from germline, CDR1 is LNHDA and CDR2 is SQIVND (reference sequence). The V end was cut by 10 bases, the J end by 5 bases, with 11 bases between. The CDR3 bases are TGTGCCACCAGAGTCGGGGAGACCCAGTACTTC. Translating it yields CATRVGETQYF.

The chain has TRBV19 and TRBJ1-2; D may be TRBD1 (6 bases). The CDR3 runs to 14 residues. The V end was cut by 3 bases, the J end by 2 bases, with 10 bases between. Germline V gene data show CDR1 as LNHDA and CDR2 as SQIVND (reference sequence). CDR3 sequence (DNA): TGTGCCAGTAGTATCCGGACAGTCAACTATGGCTACACCTTC. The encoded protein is CASSIRTVNYGYTF.

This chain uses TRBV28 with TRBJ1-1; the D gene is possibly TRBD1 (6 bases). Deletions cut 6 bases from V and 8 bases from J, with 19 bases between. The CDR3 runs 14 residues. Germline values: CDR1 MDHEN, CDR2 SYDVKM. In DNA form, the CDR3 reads TGTGCCAGCAGCAGAGGGGGTCTTTATTACGAAGCTTTCTTT. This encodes CASSRGGLYYEAFF.

The CDR3 loop reads CASGLGREGRGGELFF. CDR3 DNA sequence: TGTGCTAGTGGTTTGGGGCGGGAGGGGCGCGGCGGGGAGCTGTTTTTT. The chain recombines TRBV12-5 with TRBJ2-2; the match to TRBD2 covers 9 bases. The CDR3 has 16 amino acids. With V trimmed by 1 base and J by 7 bases, 7 bases remained unmatched. Germline V lookup: CDR1 LGHNT, CDR2 FRNRAP.

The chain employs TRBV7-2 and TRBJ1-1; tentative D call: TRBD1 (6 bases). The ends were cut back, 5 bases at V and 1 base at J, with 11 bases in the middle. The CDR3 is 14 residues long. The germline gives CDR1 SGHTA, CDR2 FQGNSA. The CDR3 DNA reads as TGTGCCAGCAGCCCAAGGACAGCGAACACTGAAGCTTTCTTT. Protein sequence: CASSPRTANTEAFF. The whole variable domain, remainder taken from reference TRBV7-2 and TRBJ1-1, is GAGVSQSPSNKVTEKGKDVELRCDPISGHTALYWYRQSLGQGLEFLIYFQGNSAPDKSGLPSDRFSAERTGGSVSTLTIQRTQQEDSAVYLCASSPRTANTEAFFGQGTRLTVV.

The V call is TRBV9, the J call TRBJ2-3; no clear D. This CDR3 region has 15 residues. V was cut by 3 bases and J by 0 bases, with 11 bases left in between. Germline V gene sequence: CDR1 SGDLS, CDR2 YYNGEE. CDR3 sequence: CASSDQSPSTDTQYF. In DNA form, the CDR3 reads TGTGCCAGCAGCGACCAAAGCCCGAGCACAGATACGCAGTATTTT. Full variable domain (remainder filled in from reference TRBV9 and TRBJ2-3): DSGVTQTPKHLITATGQRVTLRCSPRSGDLSVYWYQQSLDQGLQFLIQYYNGEERAKGNILERFSAQQFPDLHSELNLSSLELGDSALYFCASSDQSPSTDTQYFGPGTRLTVL.

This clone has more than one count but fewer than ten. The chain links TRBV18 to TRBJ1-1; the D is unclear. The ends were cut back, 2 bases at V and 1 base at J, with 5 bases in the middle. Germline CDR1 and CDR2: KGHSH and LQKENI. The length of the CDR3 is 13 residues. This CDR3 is CASSPLSNTEAFF. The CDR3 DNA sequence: TGTGCCAGCTCACCATTATCGAACACTGAAGCTTTCTTT.

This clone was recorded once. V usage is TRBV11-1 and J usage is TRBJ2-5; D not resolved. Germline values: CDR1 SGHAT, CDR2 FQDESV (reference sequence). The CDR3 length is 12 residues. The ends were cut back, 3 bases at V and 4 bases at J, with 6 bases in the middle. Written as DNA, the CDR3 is TGTGCCAGCAGCTTGAAGCGAGAGACCCAGTACTTC. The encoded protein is CASSLKRETQYF.